A selection of T cell receptor beta chains follows, all from one sample in a study of cytomegalovirus exposure and HLA in healthy donors. Profiled with immunoSEQ multiplex PCR; TCRdb holds only in-frame clones, not every one. The sample lists about 120,000 clones, approximately 80% occurring once. Material: PBMCs. The receptors here all came from a male donor in good health and CMV-seropositive. Each CDR3 is given with its conserved first and last residue. D genes are given only for firm matches. Rows may omit the clone size; those that give it use once, few, many or a size class.

abundance | j_gene | v_gene | d_gene | CDR3aa | CDR3nt
- | TRBJ1-2 | TRBV7-8 | - | CASTQSPNNYGYTF | TGTGCCAGCACCCAGTCCCCCAATAACTATGGCTACACCTTC
- | TRBJ2-5 | TRBV11-3 | TRBD2 | CASSPGSSGRGEETQYF | TGTGCCAGCAGCCCAGGCTCTAGCGGGAGGGGAGAAGAGACCCAGTACTTC
- | TRBJ1-2 | TRBV19 | TRBD1 | CASSMTGFLTDGYTF | TGTGCCAGTAGTATGACAGGGTTTCTTACAGATGGCTACACCTTC
- | TRBJ2-2 | TRBV6-6 | TRBD1 | CASSSKGQGGTGELFF | TGTGCCAGCAGCTCGAAGGGACAGGGGGGGACCGGGGAGCTGTTTTTT
- | TRBJ2-7 | TRBV6-5 | TRBD2 | CASSVSTSGAYEQYF | TGTGCCAGCAGTGTCTCGACTAGCGGGGCCTACGAGCAGTACTTC
- | TRBJ2-2 | TRBV29-1 | TRBD1 | CSGQGGFTGELFF | TGCAGTGGACAGGGAGGATTCACCGGGGAGCTGTTTTTT
- | TRBJ2-7 | TRBV4-2 | TRBD1 | CASSHAGTGLSYEQYF | TGTGCCAGCAGCCACGCCGGGACAGGGTTGTCCTACGAGCAGTACTTC
- | TRBJ2-7 | TRBV7-9 | - | CSSSYDSYEQYF | TGTTCCAGCAGCTACGACAGTTACGAGCAGTACTTC
- | TRBJ2-5 | TRBV30 | TRBD1 | CASRQGARETQYF | TGTGCCTCGAGACAGGGGGCGCGGGAGACCCAGTACTTC
- | TRBJ1-1 | TRBV21-1 | - | CASHGTGAPEAFF | TGTGCCAGCCACGGTACAGGGGCCCCTGAAGCTTTCTTT
- | TRBJ2-4 | TRBV5-1 | TRBD2 | CASSLNGGLKNIQYF | TGCGCCAGCAGCTTGAACGGGGGGTTAAAAAACATTCAGTACTTC
- | TRBJ2-1 | TRBV5-4 | - | CASSLVGDYNEQFF | TGTGCCAGCAGCTTGGTAGGGGACTACAATGAGCAGTTCTTC
- | TRBJ2-1 | TRBV2 | - | CASKRESGGNEQFF | TGTGCCAGCAAGAGGGAGAGCGGCGGCAATGAGCAGTTCTTC
- | TRBJ2-2 | TRBV6-4 | TRBD2 | CASRQAGQTGELFF | TGTGCCAGCAGACAAGCGGGGCAAACCGGGGAGCTGTTTTTT
few | TRBJ2-1 | TRBV9 | - | CASSVGGAWHEQFF | TGTGCCAGCAGCGTCGGCGGGGCCTGGCATGAGCAGTTCTTC
- | TRBJ2-5 | TRBV28 | - | CASSDDRSLGDIATQYF | TGTGCCAGCAGTGATGACAGGTCCCTGGGGGACATCGCGACCCAGTACTTC
- | TRBJ2-1 | TRBV5-4 | - | CASSLEAVTYNEQFF | TGTGCCAGCAGCTTGGAAGCGGTTACGTACAATGAGCAGTTCTTC
few | TRBJ2-1 | TRBV9 | TRBD1 | CASSVHNDRAFDNEQFF | TGTGCCAGCAGCGTACACAATGACAGGGCCTTTGACAATGAGCAGTTCTTC
- | TRBJ2-5 | TRBV6-5 | - | CASSYSWGTSETQYF | TGTGCCAGCAGTTACTCTTGGGGCACCTCGGAGACCCAGTACTTC
- | TRBJ2-2 | TRBV7-8 | - | CASSLANRATNTGELFF | TGTGCCAGCAGCTTAGCCAACAGGGCCACGAACACCGGGGAGCTGTTTTTT
- | TRBJ1-1 | TRBV7-6 | - | CASSLGPGENTEAFF | TGTGCCAGCAGCTTAGGCCCGGGGGAGAACACTGAAGCTTTCTTT
- | TRBJ1-5 | TRBV19 | - | CASSTPNQPQHF | TGTGCCAGTAGTACCCCGAATCAGCCCCAGCATTTT
- | TRBJ2-1 | TRBV9 | TRBD2 | CASSVGSGSRNEQFF | TGTGCCAGCAGCGTAGGTAGCGGGAGCCGCAATGAGCAGTTCTTC
- | TRBJ1-3 | TRBV28 | TRBD1 | CASLDRGTGNTIYF | TGTGCCAGCCTCGACAGGGGAACTGGAAACACCATATATTTT
- | TRBJ1-2 | TRBV18 | TRBD1 | CASSQQGHYGYTF | TGTGCCAGCTCCCAACAGGGGCACTATGGCTACACCTTC
- | TRBJ2-3 | TRBV6-4 | TRBD2 | CANSDSTSGGADTQYF | TGTGCCAACAGTGACTCGACTAGCGGGGGGGCAGATACGCAGTATTTT
few | TRBJ1-1 | TRBV7-9 | - | CASSFPRDSQMNTEAFF | TGTGCCAGCAGCTTTCCCCGGGATTCCCAAATGAACACTGAAGCTTTCTTT
few | TRBJ1-6 | TRBV7-2 | - | CASSLSDRYSPLHF | TGTGCCAGCAGCTTATCTGACAGATATTCACCCCTCCACTTT
- | TRBJ2-1 | TRBV9 | - | CASSVGATYNEQFF | TGTGCCAGCAGCGTAGGGGCCACATACAATGAGCAGTTCTTC
- | TRBJ2-2 | TRBV28 | TRBD2 | CATKLAGGPTGELFF | TGTGCCACCAAACTAGCGGGAGGGCCCACCGGGGAGCTGTTTTTT
- | TRBJ2-1 | TRBV6-5 | TRBD2 | CASQGLAGQYNEQFF | TGTGCCAGCCAGGGACTAGCGGGCCAATACAATGAGCAGTTCTTC
- | TRBJ1-1 | TRBV11-2 | TRBD1 | CASSSTGANTEAFF | TGTGCCAGCAGCTCGACAGGGGCGAACACTGAAGCTTTCTTT
- | TRBJ2-3 | TRBV6-4 | TRBD2 | CASSDSSGGDSDTQYF | TGTGCCAGCAGTGACTCTAGCGGGGGGGACTCAGATACGCAGTATTTT
- | TRBJ1-5 | TRBV2 | - | CASEYGANQPQHF | TGTGCCAGCGAATATGGGGCCAATCAGCCCCAGCATTTT
- | TRBJ2-7 | TRBV28 | - | CATLSGFSYEQYF | TGTGCCACCCTGAGCGGATTCTCCTACGAGCAGTACTTC
- | TRBJ1-6 | TRBV6-1 | TRBD1 | CASSEGTGINSPLHF | TGTGCCAGCAGTGAAGGGACAGGGATTAATTCACCCCTCCACTTT
- | TRBJ2-7 | TRBV7-2 | - | CASSLDPNYEQYF | TGTGCCAGCAGCTTAGATCCAAACTACGAGCAGTACTTC
- | TRBJ1-4 | TRBV13 | - | CASSPTQGGKEKLFF | TGTGCCAGCAGCCCAACACAGGGAGGGAAAGAAAAACTGTTTTTT
- | TRBJ2-1 | TRBV10-3 | TRBD1 | CAIRDRDNEQFF | TGTGCCATCAGGGACAGGGATAATGAGCAGTTCTTC
- | TRBJ1-2 | TRBV28 | - | CASLGAGDYGYTF | TGTGCCTCACTTGGGGCTGGGGACTATGGCTACACCTTC
- | TRBJ1-6 | TRBV30 | TRBD1 | CAWSAQPPQGDSPLHF | TGTGCCTGGAGTGCACAGCCTCCGCAGGGGGACTCACCCCTCCACTTT
- | TRBJ1-2 | TRBV6-1 | TRBD1 | CASSKTGEPAYGYTF | TGTGCCAGCAGTAAGACAGGGGAACCGGCATATGGCTACACCTTC
- | TRBJ2-5 | TRBV7-2 | TRBD2 | CASSLNKGGGETQYF | TGTGCCAGCAGCTTAAATAAGGGCGGGGGAGAGACCCAGTACTTC
- | TRBJ1-2 | TRBV28 | - | CASSKLQGFLGYTF | TGTGCCAGCAGCAAACTACAGGGCTTCCTCGGCTACACCTTC
- | TRBJ1-2 | TRBV6-6 | - | CASSYPPRGYGYTF | TGTGCCAGCAGTTACCCCCCCAGGGGCTATGGCTACACCTTC